The TCR beta chain described here comes from a study of T cells in localized non-small cell lung cancer. Per the germline V gene, CDR1 is MNHGY and CDR2 is SAAAGT. The CDR3 has 13 residues. The V end lost 0 bases, the J end lost 9 bases, and 11 bases lay between the germline ends. This clone was detected only a few times. The repertoire was sequenced with immunoSEQ multiplex PCR; TCRdb's copy has only in-frame clones and lacks some. The repertoire consists of 1,300 to 1,500 clones, with roughly 24% occurring once and the leading ten covering roughly 10%. Sequencing used normal lung tissue next to the tumor, obtained before any cancer treatment. The sequence came from a male donor older than 55 with stage II lung adenocarcinoma. This chain links TRBV6-8 with TRBJ1-2; D is unresolved. The CDR3 DNA follows: TGTGCCAGCAGTTACTCGGCAAGTAGCAGCTACACCTTC. Translation: CASSYSASSSYTF.